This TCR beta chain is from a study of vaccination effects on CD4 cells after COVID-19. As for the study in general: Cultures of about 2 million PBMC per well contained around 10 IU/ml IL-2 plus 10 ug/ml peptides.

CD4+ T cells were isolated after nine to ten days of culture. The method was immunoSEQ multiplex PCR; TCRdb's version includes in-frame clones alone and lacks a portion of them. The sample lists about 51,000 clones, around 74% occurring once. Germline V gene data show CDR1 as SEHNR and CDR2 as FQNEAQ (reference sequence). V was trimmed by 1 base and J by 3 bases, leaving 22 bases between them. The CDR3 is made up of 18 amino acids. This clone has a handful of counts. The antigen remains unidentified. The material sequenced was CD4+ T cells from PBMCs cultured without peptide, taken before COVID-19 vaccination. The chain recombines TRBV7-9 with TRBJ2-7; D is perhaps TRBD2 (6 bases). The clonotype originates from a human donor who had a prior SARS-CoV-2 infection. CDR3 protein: CASSLVGGVGEAGYEQYF. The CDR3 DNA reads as TGTGCCAGCAGCTTAGTTGGCGGGGTAGGGGAGGCGGGCTACGAGCAGTACTTC.